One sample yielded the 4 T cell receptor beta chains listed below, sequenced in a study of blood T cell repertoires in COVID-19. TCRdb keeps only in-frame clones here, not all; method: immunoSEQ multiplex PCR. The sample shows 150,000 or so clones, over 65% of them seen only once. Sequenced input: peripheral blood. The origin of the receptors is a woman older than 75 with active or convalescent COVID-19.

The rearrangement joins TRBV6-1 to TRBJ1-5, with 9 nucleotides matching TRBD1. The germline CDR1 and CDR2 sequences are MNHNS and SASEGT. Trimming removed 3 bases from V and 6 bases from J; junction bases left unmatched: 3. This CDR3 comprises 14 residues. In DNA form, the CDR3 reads TGTGCCAGCAGTGAGAGACAGGGGGGTCAGCCCCAGCATTTT. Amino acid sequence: CASSERQGGQPQHF.

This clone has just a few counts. The CDR3 DNA reads as TGTGCCAGAAGCACCAAAATCAGCGTTTCGGGGAGCTCCTATAATTCACCCCTCCACTTT. Translated: CARSTKISVSGSSYNSPLHF. The V gene is TRBV5-3, the J gene TRBJ1-6; D remains unclear. TRBV5-3 is annotated as an ORF whose role is uncertain. There are 20 residues in the CDR3. The V gene lost 4 bases and the J gene lost 0 bases, with 23 bases spanning the gap.

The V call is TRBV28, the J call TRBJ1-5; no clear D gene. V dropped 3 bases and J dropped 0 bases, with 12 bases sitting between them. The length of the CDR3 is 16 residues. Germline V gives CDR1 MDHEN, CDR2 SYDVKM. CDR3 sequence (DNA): TGTGCCAGCAGTTTCCAGGCGTTCGATAGCAATCAGCCCCAGCATTTT. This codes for CASSFQAFDSNQPQHF.

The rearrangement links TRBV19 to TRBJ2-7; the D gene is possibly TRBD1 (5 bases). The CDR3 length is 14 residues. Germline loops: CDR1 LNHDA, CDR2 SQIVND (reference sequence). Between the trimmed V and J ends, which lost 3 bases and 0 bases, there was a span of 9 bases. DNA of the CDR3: TGTGCCAGTAGTATTTGGGGCACCTCCTACGAGCAGTACTTC. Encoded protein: CASSIWGTSYEQYF.